One sample yielded the 9 T cell receptor beta chains listed below, sequenced in a study of shared clonotypes between healthy human individuals. The method was immunoSEQ multiplex PCR; TCRdb's version includes in-frame clones alone and lacks a portion of them. The profile shows 2 million to 2.5 million clones, approximately 96% of them singletons. Sequencing was done on a sample of naive CD4+ T cells sorted from blood. The subset: CD45RA+ positively selected. These receptor sequences come from a man aged 18 to 30 in good health.

The chain joins TRBV7-8 to TRBJ1-4, with D possibly matching TRBD1 (5 bases). Germline V lookup: CDR1 SGHVS, CDR2 FQNEAQ. The CDR3 runs to 16 residues. V lost 5 bases, J lost 8 bases, and 21 bases lay in between. The CDR3 nucleotides are TGTGCCAGCAGCCCTCCGGGGGGTCGATCAGGAGAAAAACTGTTTTTT. The encoded protein is CASSPPGGRSGEKLFF.

The table lists this clone with a few counts. The chain combines TRBV2 with TRBJ1-3; possible D gene TRBD1, 6 bases. CDR3 size: 13 residues. Germline V lookup: CDR1 SNHLY, CDR2 FYNNEI. V was shortened by 4 bases and J by 4 bases, with 8 bases between the two germline ends. CDR3 DNA: TGTGCCAGCAGTGTGGGGACAGGAAACACCATATATTTT. Residues: CASSVGTGNTIYF. The full variable domain, with the rest looked up from reference TRBV2 and TRBJ1-3, is EPEVTQTPSHQVTQMGQEVILRCVPISNHLYFYWYRQILGQKVEFLVSFYNNEISEKSEIFDDQFSVERPDGSNFTLKIRSTKLEDSAMYFCASSVGTGNTIYFGEGSWLTVV.

V and J are TRBV5-1 and TRBJ2-2; 16 bases are a match to TRBD2. Germline V gives CDR1 SGHRS, CDR2 YFSETQ. V lost 2 bases to trimming and J lost 4 bases; unmatched junction nucleotides: 2. The CDR3 consists of 17 residues. CDR3 sequence: CASSFGTSGRATGELFF. The DNA of the CDR3 is TGCGCCAGCAGCTTTGGGACTAGCGGGAGGGCCACCGGGGAGCTGTTTTTT.

V gene TRBV11-2 combines with J gene TRBJ2-5; 10 nucleotides line up with TRBD2. With V trimmed by 2 bases and J by 2 bases, 5 bases remained unmatched. Germline-derived CDR1 and CDR2 are SGHAT and FQNNGV. The CDR3 loop spans 16 amino acids. CDR3 sequence: CASSLSGSGRQETQYF. CDR3 DNA sequence: TGTGCCAGCAGCTTAAGTGGTAGCGGGAGGCAAGAGACCCAGTACTTC.

This clone was picked up one time. This chain links TRBV28 with TRBJ2-2; 7 bases match TRBD1. Per the germline V gene, CDR1 is MDHEN and CDR2 is SYDVKM. The CDR3 contains 16 residues. The V and J ends lost 5 bases and 4 bases, in that order; junction bases with no gene match: 10. CDR3 in amino acids: CASSQATGLGTGELFF. For the CDR3, the DNA is TGTGCCAGCAGTCAAGCGACAGGGCTGGGCACCGGGGAGCTGTTTTTT.

This clone appeared a single time. The sample holds other DNA sequences that translate to the same CDR3. The chain carries TRBV7-8 and TRBJ2-5, with TRBD1 matching over 8 bases. V was pared by 5 bases and J by 2 bases, with 4 bases of the junction left unmatched. Germline CDR1 is SGHVS and CDR2 is FQNEAQ. The CDR3 sequence is 14 residues long. The CDR3: CASSPRTGQETQYF. CDR3 coding DNA: TGTGCCAGCAGCCCAAGGACAGGGCAAGAGACCCAGTACTTC.

A word on this clone: In the same sample, other DNA sequences code for this CDR3. This rearrangement joins TRBV7-9 to TRBJ1-4, with 9 bases aligning to TRBD1. V was clipped by 1 base and J by 11 bases; unmatched bases: 5. Germline V gives CDR1 SEHNR, CDR2 FQNEAQ (reference sequence). CDR3 length equals 14 residues. CDR3 DNA: TGTGCCAGCAGCTTAGGGGGACAGGGCGAGAAACTGTTTTTT. Encoded protein: CASSLGGQGEKLFF.

The V call is TRBV7-2, the J call TRBJ2-3; D unresolved. There are 14 residues in the CDR3. V was trimmed by 2 bases and J by 5 bases, leaving 11 bases between them. The germline CDR1 and CDR2 sequences are SGHTA and FQGNSA. The CDR3 nucleotides read TGTGCCAGCAGCTTATATACCCAGAGAGATACGCAGTATTTT. This sequence encodes CASSLYTQRDTQYF.

The J gene is TRBJ1-5, the V gene TRBV7-6; D gene uncertain. The germline CDR1 and CDR2 sequences are SGHVS and FNYEAQ. This CDR3 comprises 13 residues. Trimming left V 2 bases short and J 2 bases short, with 4 bases between. The CDR3 DNA follows: TGTGCCAGCAGCTTACAGGGCAATCAGCCCCAGCATTTT. This sequence encodes CASSLQGNQPQHF.